The 4 T cell receptor beta chains below were found in one sample sequenced in a study of cytomegalovirus exposure and HLA in healthy donors. Use of 60 Vbeta and 13 Jbeta primers characterized the PCR. Clones were read by immunoSEQ multiplex PCR, and TCRdb kept only the in-frame ones, dropping some. This table has over 150,000 clones, 80% to 90% appearing once. Sequences were obtained from PBMCs. The origin of the receptors is a woman between 50 and 59 years old in good health and CMV-seronegative.

J is TRBJ2-2 and V is TRBV15; 7 bases match TRBD2. The germline gives CDR1 LNHNV, CDR2 YYDKDF (reference sequence). This CDR3 contains 16 residues. Unmatched junction bases numbered 5, after V lost 0 bases and J lost 4 bases. This CDR3 is CATSRDRGRGTGELFF. In DNA, the CDR3 is TGTGCCACCAGCAGAGATCGCGGGAGAGGCACCGGGGAGCTGTTTTTT.

This chain joins TRBV14 and TRBJ1-1; D is uncertain. Trimming removed 4 bases from V and 0 bases from J, with 6 bases in between. The germline V gene encodes CDR1 SGHDN and CDR2 FVKESK. The CDR3 is 13 amino acids. The CDR3 sequence is CASSRQMNTEAFF. The CDR3 DNA is TGTGCCAGCAGCCGGCAAATGAACACTGAAGCTTTCTTT.

The J gene is TRBJ2-3, the V gene TRBV5-6, with 12 bases matching TRBD2. The CDR3 is 16 amino acids. Germline V gene lookup returns CDR1 SGHDT and CDR2 YYEEEE. V trimming: 2 bases; J trimming: 1 base; junction bases outside the gene matches: 2. CDR3 DNA sequence: TGTGCCAGCAGCTTTAGACTAGCGGGAGGCACAGATACGCAGTATTTT. This translates into CASSFRLAGGTDTQYF.

CDR3 DNA sequence: TGTGCCAGCAAAGGGACAGGCACCAATGAGCAGTTCTTC. Residues: CASKGTGTNEQFF. The chain is built from TRBV2 and TRBJ2-1; 8 nucleotides align to TRBD1. CDR3 length equals 13 residues. Germline CDR1 reads SNHLY; CDR2 reads FYNNEI. Trimming took 7 bases from V and 6 from J; bases not matched to a gene: 5. The full variable domain, with the rest looked up from reference TRBV2 and TRBJ2-1, is EPEVTQTPSHQVTQMGQEVILRCVPISNHLYFYWYRQILGQKVEFLVSFYNNEISEKSEIFDDQFSVERPDGSNFTLKIRSTKLEDSAMYFCASKGTGTNEQFFGPGTRLTVL.